A single sample gave rise to the 21 T cell receptor beta chains below, sequenced in a study of blood T cell repertoires in COVID-19. The data were produced by immunoSEQ multiplex PCR, yet TCRdb's version contains in-frame clones alone and is incomplete. The data show 300,000 or so clones, over 75% seen once. The specimen was PBMCs or T cells enriched from blood (not recorded which). The receptors here all came from a young woman who had recovered from COVID-19.

The chain links TRBV28 to TRBJ2-2; 12 bases agree with TRBD2. This CDR3 contains 15 residues. V was pared by 4 bases and J by 6 bases, with 3 bases of the junction left unmatched. CDR1 and CDR2 from the germline V gene are MDHEN and SYDVKM. The CDR3 spells CASSSTSGSSGELFF. The DNA of the CDR3 is TGTGCCAGCAGTTCGACTAGCGGGAGCTCCGGGGAGCTGTTTTTT.

The gene calls are TRBV5-1 and TRBJ1-5; D call uncertain. V shed 4 bases and J shed 5 bases, with 10 bases lying between them. Germline V gene sequence: CDR1 SGHRS, CDR2 YFSETQ. This CDR3 comprises 13 residues. DNA of the CDR3: TGCGCCAGCAGCCAAAACCCAGATCAGCCCCAGCATTTT. Amino acids: CASSQNPDQPQHF.

The rearrangement links TRBV30 to TRBJ1-2; 8 nucleotides match TRBD1. CDR1 is GTSNPN, CDR2 SVGIG, per germline (reference sequence). The trim removed 6 bases at V and 3 bases at J, leaving 6 bases unmatched. The CDR3 is 13 residues long. The CDR3 sequence is CACGQGVHYGYTF. CDR3 DNA: TGTGCCTGTGGACAGGGCGTGCACTATGGCTACACCTTC.

The genes are TRBV28 and TRBJ1-2; weak D call: TRBD1 (5 bases). Per germline, CDR1 MDHEN and CDR2 SYDVKM. V dropped 4 bases and J dropped 3 bases, with 12 bases sitting between them. The CDR3 covers 14 residues. The CDR3 region has the DNA TGTGCCAGCAGTTGGGGCGGGGGAGACTATGGCTACACCTTC. Amino acids: CASSWGGGDYGYTF.

The chain couples TRBV12-3 or TRBV12-4 to TRBJ2-5; the match to TRBD2 covers 7 bases. The CDR3 consists of 13 residues. V trimming: 3 bases; J trimming: 4 bases; junction bases outside the gene matches: 2. The CDR3 DNA is TGTGCCAGCAGTTTTTGGGGGGGAGAGACCCAGTACTTC. It encodes CASSFWGGETQYF.

The chain recombines TRBV7-3 with TRBJ1-1, with 8 positions matching TRBD1. Germline CDR1 is SGHTA and CDR2 is FQGTGA. Trimming cost V 5 bases and J 1 base; bases outside gene matches: 3. CDR3 size: 14 residues. CDR3 in DNA: TGTGCCAGCAGCAGAGGACAGGGGAACACTGAAGCTTTCTTT. It encodes CASSRGQGNTEAFF.

CDR3 protein: CASSYLAGVSYEQYF. CDR3 nucleotide sequence: TGTGCCAGCAGCTACCTAGCGGGAGTGAGCTACGAGCAGTACTTC. The rearrangement uses TRBV27 and TRBJ2-7; 10 bases align to TRBD2. Germline V gene lookup returns CDR1 MNHEY and CDR2 SMNVEV (reference sequence). CDR3 size: 15 residues. J gave up 3 bases and V 6 bases, and 8 bases lay outside the gene matches.

This sequence joins TRBV30 and TRBJ1-2; D possibly corresponds to TRBD1 (6 bases). CDR1 and CDR2 (germline): GTSNPN, SVGIG (reference sequence). This CDR3 contains 14 residues. Trimming took off 4 bases at V and 3 bases at J, with 15 bases between the two ends. CDR3 in DNA: TGTGCCTGGAATCTGGGGGCATTTGACTATGGCTACACCTTC. Translation: CAWNLGAFDYGYTF.

The chain is built from TRBV30 and TRBJ2-7; D is perhaps TRBD2 (5 bases). V was shortened by 4 bases and J by 5 bases, with 9 bases between the two germline ends. Germline V gene sequence: CDR1 GTSNPN, CDR2 SVGIG (reference sequence). The CDR3 extends over 11 amino acids. CDR3 loop: CAWTGSHEQYF. In nucleotides, the CDR3 is TGTGCCTGGACGGGGAGCCACGAGCAGTACTTC.

V usage is TRBV19 and J usage is TRBJ2-1, with TRBD2 as a possible D gene (5 bases). The germline V gene encodes CDR1 LNHDA and CDR2 SQIVND (reference sequence). The CDR3 has 13 amino acids. V was trimmed by 3 bases and J by 2 bases, leaving 5 bases between them. The CDR3 nucleotides read TGTGCCAGTAGTATCGGGGCCTACAATGAGCAGTTCTTC. Translation gives CASSIGAYNEQFF.

V and J are TRBV15 and TRBJ1-6, with 7 nucleotides matching TRBD1. The CDR3 has 13 amino acids. Germline V gives CDR1 LNHNV, CDR2 YYDKDF (reference sequence). CDR3 coding DNA: TGTGCAACGGGGGACAGACATAATTCACCCCTCCACTTT. This sequence encodes CATGDRHNSPLHF.

This chain connects TRBV15 to TRBJ1-2; TRBD1 aligns across 7 bases. CDR1 and CDR2 (germline): LNHNV, YYDKDF (reference sequence). The V segment lost 0 bases and the J segment 6 bases; nucleotides outside the gene matches: 10. This CDR3 has 16 amino acids. The CDR3 DNA follows: TGTGCCACCAGCAGAGATCTTCAGGGACAGACGAATGGCTACACCTTC. Its translation is CATSRDLQGQTNGYTF.

V is TRBV10-3 and J is TRBJ2-2; TRBD2 is a possible D gene (5 bases). Germline CDR1 is ENHRY and CDR2 is SYGVKD. This CDR3 comprises 16 residues. The V end lost 8 bases, the J end lost 6 bases, and 22 bases lay between the germline ends. The CDR3 DNA follows: TGTGCCATCCGTGCAGGTTCACTAGGTTCAGCCGGGGAGCTGTTTTTT. Translated: CAIRAGSLGSAGELFF.

The chain is built from TRBV7-3 and TRBJ2-6; D is ambiguous. The V gene lost 2 bases and the J gene lost 0 bases, with 8 bases spanning the gap. The CDR3 contains 16 residues. Germline V gives CDR1 SGHTA, CDR2 FQGTGA. CDR3 sequence (DNA): TGTGCCAGCAGCTTAGCGAGAAGCTCTGGGGCCAACGTCCTGACTTTC. It specifies CASSLARSSGANVLTF.

The chain employs TRBV28 and TRBJ1-2; no reliable D call. Trimming took off 5 bases at V and 8 bases at J, with 12 bases between the two ends. Germline CDR1 is MDHEN and CDR2 is SYDVKM. The CDR3 totals 12 residues. CDR3 coding DNA: TGTGCCAGCAGTCTGAGAGCGAGCGGCTACACCTTC. Amino acids: CASSLRASGYTF.

The chain carries TRBV10-2 and TRBJ2-7, with 9 bases aligning to TRBD2. The ends lost 1 base at V and 3 bases at J; junction bases unmatched: 1. CDR1 is WSHSY and CDR2 is SAAADI in the germline V gene. The CDR3 has 14 residues. The CDR3 is CASSEFSGSYEQYF. In DNA form, the CDR3 reads TGCGCCAGCAGTGAGTTTAGCGGGAGCTACGAGCAGTACTTC.

Many counts were recorded for this clone. The rearrangement joins TRBV6-4 to TRBJ2-6; D gene uncertain. Trimming cost V 3 bases and J 0 bases, with 6 bases left between them. The CDR3 has 15 amino acids. Germline-derived CDR1 and CDR2 are MRHNA and SNTAGT. CDR3 region: CASSEGSSGANVLTF. DNA of the CDR3: TGTGCCAGCAGTGAGGGCAGCTCTGGGGCCAACGTCCTGACTTTC.

In nucleotides, the CDR3 is TGTGCCAGCAGTTTAGGGCCGTTCTATGGCTACACCTTC. It is translated as CASSLGPFYGYTF. The chain joins TRBV27 to TRBJ1-2; D is uncertain. The CDR3 length is 13 residues. V shed 2 bases and J shed 4 bases, with 8 bases lying between them. CDR1 is MNHEY, CDR2 SMNVEV, per germline (reference sequence).

The J gene is TRBJ2-2, the V gene TRBV27; 8 bases agree with TRBD1. The germline gives CDR1 MNHEY, CDR2 SMNVEV (reference sequence). Germline trimming cut 6 bases from V and 6 bases from J; bases unmatched to any gene: 12. The CDR3 is made up of 16 amino acids. The CDR3 reads CASSFGQGEVPGELFF. CDR3 in DNA: TGTGCCAGCAGCTTTGGACAGGGTGAAGTCCCCGGGGAGCTGTTTTTT.

The J gene is TRBJ2-3, the V gene TRBV7-2; D might be TRBD2 (5 bases). Deletions cut 5 bases from V and 6 bases from J, with 6 bases between. Germline CDR1 SGHTA, CDR2 FQGNSA. This CDR3 contains 11 residues. CDR3 bases: TGTGCCAGCAGCCGAGGGGATACGCAGTATTTT. Its translation is CASSRGDTQYF. The complete variable domain, with remaining parts taken from reference TRBV7-2 and TRBJ2-3, reads GAGVSQSPSNKVTEKGKDVELRCDPISGHTALYWYRQSLGQGLEFLIYFQGNSAPDKSGLPSDRFSAERTGGSVSTLTIQRTQQEDSAVYLCASSRGDTQYFGPGTRLTVL.

The chain is built from TRBV6-5 and TRBJ1-5; 8 nucleotides line up with TRBD1. With 6 bases clipped from V and 2 bases from J, the junction kept 6 bases outside the gene matches. Germline-derived CDR1 and CDR2 are MNHEY and SVGAGI. The CDR3 runs to 15 residues. The CDR3 sequence: CASSSLTGGNQPQHF. The CDR3 region has the DNA TGTGCCAGCAGCAGCCTGACAGGGGGCAATCAGCCCCAGCATTTT.